This is a list of T cell receptor beta chains from one sample in a study of PD-1 blockade in classical Hodgkin lymphoma. The data were produced by immunoSEQ multiplex PCR, yet TCRdb's version contains in-frame clones alone and is incomplete. The sample has 89,000 or so clones, 80% to 95% seen once. Sequences were derived from peripheral blood mononuclear cells (PBMCs), sampled before the second cycle of nivolumab. The receptor set was obtained from a human donor with classical Hodgkin lymphoma. CDR3s include the opening cysteine and the closing phenylalanine or tryptophan. The D gene is left open where the match is weak. For some rows the clone size is stated as once, few or many, or as a class when expanded; others skip it.

D,size,J,V,DNA,CDR3
.,.,TRBJ1-1,TRBV7-9,TGTGCCAGCACCATAGCATCGAACACTGAAGCTTTCTTT,CASTIASNTEAFF
TRBD2,.,TRBJ2-1,TRBV10-3,TGTGCCGCGGGAGGTAGGACTAGCGACCCAGAGCAGTTCTTC,CAAGGRTSDPEQFF
.,.,TRBJ2-3,TRBV7-8,TGTGCCAGCAGCCCCAGACTAGGAGTTGATACGCAGTATTTT,CASSPRLGVDTQYF
TRBD1,.,TRBJ1-1,TRBV6-5,TGTGCCAGCAGTTACCTGGACAGGGGGGCCACTGAAGCTTTCTTT,CASSYLDRGATEAFF
.,.,TRBJ1-3,TRBV5-1,TGCGCCAGCAGCCCCCGGGGAGGCTCTGGAAACACCATATATTTT,CASSPRGGSGNTIYF
.,.,TRBJ1-1,TRBV27,TGTGCCAGCAGTAGAATCGGACAGAACACTGAAGCTTTCTTT,CASSRIGQNTEAFF
.,.,TRBJ2-1,TRBV30,TGTGCCTGGAGTGTTAGGAATGAGCAGTTCTTC,CAWSVRNEQFF
TRBD1,.,TRBJ1-1,TRBV14,TGTGCCAGCAGCCAAGTCAACAGGGGAGAAGCTTTCTTT,CASSQVNRGEAFF
TRBD1,.,TRBJ1-1,TRBV5-5,TGTGCCAGCAGGGAGGGACAGGGACCATCAAGGGGCACTGAAGCTTTCTTT,CASREGQGPSRGTEAFF
.,.,TRBJ1-2,TRBV19,TGTGCCAGTAACCCCCGGCCCGGACAGTTAGTCTATGGCTACACCTTC,CASNPRPGQLVYGYTF
TRBD1,.,TRBJ2-1,TRBV18,TGTGCCAGCTCACCACTCAGGGGGTTCAATGAGCAGTTCTTC,CASSPLRGFNEQFF
.,once,TRBJ2-1,TRBV18,TGTGCCAGCTCACCACCGGCCCCTTCCGACAATGAGCAGTTCTTC,CASSPPAPSDNEQFF
TRBD2,.,TRBJ2-7,TRBV2,TGTGCCAGCAGTGGGCTTCTAGCGGGAGGGCCGGGCTACGAGCAGTACTTC,CASSGLLAGGPGYEQYF
.,.,TRBJ1-4,TRBV9,TGTGCCAGCAGCGCGTCGCCGGCAGGGAGGCTAGGGGAAAAACTGTTTTTT,CASSASPAGRLGEKLFF
.,.,TRBJ2-2,TRBV27,TGTGCCAGCAGCGACACCGGGGAGCTGTTTTTT,CASSDTGELFF
TRBD1,.,TRBJ2-5,TRBV5-1,TGCGCCAGCAGCTTGGTTCCACAGGGGGCTAACGACATACAAGAGACCCAGTACTTC,CASSLVPQGANDIQETQYF
.,.,TRBJ2-1,TRBV30,TGTGCCTGGTCCTCCGGAGCTGCGGGGTCCTCCTACAATGAGCAGTTCTTC,CAWSSGAAGSSYNEQFF
.,.,TRBJ2-2,TRBV28,TGTGCCAGCAGTTTGACAGCCCGCGGGGAGCTGTTTTTT,CASSLTARGELFF
.,.,TRBJ1-2,TRBV5-6,TGTGCCAGCAGCTTGGGCCCAAGTAACTATGGCTACACCTTC,CASSLGPSNYGYTF
TRBD2,.,TRBJ2-4,TRBV30,TGTGCCTGGAGTGTCTACGCCGGTGGGAGGGCCTGGGGAAACATTCAGTACTTC,CAWSVYAGGRAWGNIQYF
.,.,TRBJ1-4,TRBV11-2,TGTGCCAGCAGCGTCGGGATTAATGAAAAACTGTTTTTT,CASSVGINEKLFF
.,.,TRBJ2-1,TRBV23-1,TGCGCCAGCCCTCAGGACAGATCCTACAATGAGCAGTTCTTC,CASPQDRSYNEQFF
TRBD1,.,TRBJ2-7,TRBV6-5,TGTGCCAGCAGTTCGGACAGGGCACCTTACGAGCAGTACTTC,CASSSDRAPYEQYF
TRBD1,once,TRBJ2-7,TRBV2,TGTGCCAGCAGTGAAGAACAGGGGGGCTACGAGCAGTACTTC,CASSEEQGGYEQYF